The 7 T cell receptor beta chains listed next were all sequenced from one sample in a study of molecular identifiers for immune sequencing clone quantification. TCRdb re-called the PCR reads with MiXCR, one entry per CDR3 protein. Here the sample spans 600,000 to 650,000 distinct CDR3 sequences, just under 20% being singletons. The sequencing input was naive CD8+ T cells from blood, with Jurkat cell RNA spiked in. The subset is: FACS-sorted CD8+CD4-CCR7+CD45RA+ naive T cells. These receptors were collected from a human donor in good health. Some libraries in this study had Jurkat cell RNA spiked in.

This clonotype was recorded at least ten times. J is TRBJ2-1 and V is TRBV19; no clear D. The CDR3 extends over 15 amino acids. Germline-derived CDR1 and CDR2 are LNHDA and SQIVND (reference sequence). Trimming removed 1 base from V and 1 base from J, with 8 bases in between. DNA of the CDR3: TGTGCCAGTAGTATAGGGACGATGTCCTACAATGAGCAGTTCTTC. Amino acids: CASSIGTMSYNEQFF.

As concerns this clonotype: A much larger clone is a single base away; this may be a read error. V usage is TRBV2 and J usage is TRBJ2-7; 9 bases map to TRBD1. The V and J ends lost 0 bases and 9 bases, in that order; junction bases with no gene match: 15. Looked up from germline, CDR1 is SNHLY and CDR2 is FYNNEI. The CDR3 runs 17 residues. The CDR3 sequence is CASSEALGGQGLGGQYF. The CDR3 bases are TGTGCCAGCAGTGAAGCGCTTGGGGGACAGGGATTAGGCGGGCAGTACTTC.

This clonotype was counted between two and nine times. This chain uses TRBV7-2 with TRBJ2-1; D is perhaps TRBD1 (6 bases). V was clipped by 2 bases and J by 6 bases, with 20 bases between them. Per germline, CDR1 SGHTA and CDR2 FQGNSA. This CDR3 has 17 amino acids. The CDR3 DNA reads TGTGCCAGCAGCTTACTGACAGGTGAATTTCCGGGCAATGAGCAGTTCTTC. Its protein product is CASSLLTGEFPGNEQFF.

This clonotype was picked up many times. CDR3 sequence reads: CASSSGRAGYEQYF. CDR3 DNA sequence: TGTGCCAGCAGCTCGGGGAGGGCGGGCTACGAGCAGTACTTC. The chain joins TRBV7-9 to TRBJ2-7; 7 positions match TRBD2. The CDR3 totals 14 residues. Germline V lookup: CDR1 SEHNR, CDR2 FQNEAQ (reference sequence). V shed 4 bases, J shed 3 bases, and the junction held 6 bases outside the gene matches.

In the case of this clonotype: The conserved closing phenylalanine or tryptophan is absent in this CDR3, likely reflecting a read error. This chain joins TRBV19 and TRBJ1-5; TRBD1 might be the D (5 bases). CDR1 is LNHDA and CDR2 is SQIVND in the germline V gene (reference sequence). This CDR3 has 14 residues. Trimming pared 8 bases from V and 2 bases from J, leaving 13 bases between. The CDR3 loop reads CASSLGAGNQPQHV. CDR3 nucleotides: TGTGCCAGTTCTTTAGGGGCGGGCAATCAGCCCCAGCATGTT.

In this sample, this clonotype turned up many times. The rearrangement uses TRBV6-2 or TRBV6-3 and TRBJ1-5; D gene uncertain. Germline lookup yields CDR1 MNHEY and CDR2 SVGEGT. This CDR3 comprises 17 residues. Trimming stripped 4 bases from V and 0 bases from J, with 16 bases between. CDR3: CASSSHWRRDSNQPQHF. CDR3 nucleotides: TGTGCCAGCAGTTCCCATTGGCGGCGAGATAGCAATCAGCCCCAGCATTTT.

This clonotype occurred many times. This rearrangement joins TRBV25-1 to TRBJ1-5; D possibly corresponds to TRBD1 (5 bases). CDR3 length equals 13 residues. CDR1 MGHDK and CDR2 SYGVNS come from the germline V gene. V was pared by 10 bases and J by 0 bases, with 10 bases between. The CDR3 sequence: CATGTSSNQPQHF. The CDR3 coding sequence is TGTGCCACCGGGACCTCTAGCAATCAGCCCCAGCATTTT. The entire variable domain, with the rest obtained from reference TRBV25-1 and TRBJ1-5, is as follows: EADIYQTPRYLVIGTGKKITLECSQTMGHDKMYWYQQDPGMELHLIHYSYGVNSTEKGDLSSESTVSRIRTEHFPLTLESARPSHTSQYLCATGTSSNQPQHFGDGTRLSIL.